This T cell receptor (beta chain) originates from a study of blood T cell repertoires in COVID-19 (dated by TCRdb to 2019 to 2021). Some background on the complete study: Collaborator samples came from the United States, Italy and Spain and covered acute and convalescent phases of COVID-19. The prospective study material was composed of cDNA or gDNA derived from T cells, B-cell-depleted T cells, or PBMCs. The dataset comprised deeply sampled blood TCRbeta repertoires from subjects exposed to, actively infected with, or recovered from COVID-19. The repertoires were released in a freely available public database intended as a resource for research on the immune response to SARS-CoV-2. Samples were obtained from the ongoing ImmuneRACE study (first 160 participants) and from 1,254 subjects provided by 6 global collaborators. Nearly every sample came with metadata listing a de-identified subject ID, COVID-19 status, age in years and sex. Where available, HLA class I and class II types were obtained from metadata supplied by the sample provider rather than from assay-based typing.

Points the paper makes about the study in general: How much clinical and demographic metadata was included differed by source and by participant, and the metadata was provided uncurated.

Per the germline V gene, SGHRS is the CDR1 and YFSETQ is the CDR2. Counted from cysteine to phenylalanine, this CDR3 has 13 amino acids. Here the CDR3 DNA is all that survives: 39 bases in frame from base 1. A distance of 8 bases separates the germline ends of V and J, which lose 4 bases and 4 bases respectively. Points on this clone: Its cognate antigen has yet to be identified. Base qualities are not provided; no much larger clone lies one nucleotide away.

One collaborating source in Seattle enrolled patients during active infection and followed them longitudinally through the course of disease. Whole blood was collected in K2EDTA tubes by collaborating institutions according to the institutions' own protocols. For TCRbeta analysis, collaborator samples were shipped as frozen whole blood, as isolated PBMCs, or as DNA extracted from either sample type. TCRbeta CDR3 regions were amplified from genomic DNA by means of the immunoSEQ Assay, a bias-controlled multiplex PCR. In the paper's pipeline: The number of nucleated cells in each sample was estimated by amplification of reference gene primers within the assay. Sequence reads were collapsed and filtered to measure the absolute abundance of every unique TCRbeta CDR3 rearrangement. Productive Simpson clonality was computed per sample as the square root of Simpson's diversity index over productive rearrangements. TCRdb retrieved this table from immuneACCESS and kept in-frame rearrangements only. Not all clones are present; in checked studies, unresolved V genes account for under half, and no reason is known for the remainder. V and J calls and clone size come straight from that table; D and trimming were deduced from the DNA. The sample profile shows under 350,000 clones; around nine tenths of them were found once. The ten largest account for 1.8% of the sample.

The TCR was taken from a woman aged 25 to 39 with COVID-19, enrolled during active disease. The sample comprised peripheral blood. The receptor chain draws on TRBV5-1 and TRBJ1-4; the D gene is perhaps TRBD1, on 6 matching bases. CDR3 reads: CASSNRDNEKLFF. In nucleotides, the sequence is TGCGCCAGCAGCAACAGGGATAATGAAAAACTGTTTTTT.